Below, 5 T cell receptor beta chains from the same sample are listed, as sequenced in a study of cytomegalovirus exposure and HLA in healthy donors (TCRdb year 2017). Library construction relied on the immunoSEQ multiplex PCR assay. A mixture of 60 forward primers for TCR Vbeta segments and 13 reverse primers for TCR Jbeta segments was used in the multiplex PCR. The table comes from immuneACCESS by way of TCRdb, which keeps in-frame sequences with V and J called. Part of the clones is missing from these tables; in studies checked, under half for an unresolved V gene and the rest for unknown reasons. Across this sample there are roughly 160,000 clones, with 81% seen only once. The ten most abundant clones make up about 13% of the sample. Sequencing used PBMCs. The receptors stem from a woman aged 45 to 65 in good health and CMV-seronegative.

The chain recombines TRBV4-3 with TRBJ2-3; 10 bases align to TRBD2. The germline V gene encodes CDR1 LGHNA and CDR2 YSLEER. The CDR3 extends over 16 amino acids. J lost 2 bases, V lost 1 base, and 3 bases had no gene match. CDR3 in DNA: TGCGCCAGCAGCCAAGCCCTAGCGGGGGTCACAGATACGCAGTATTTT. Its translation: CASSQALAGVTDTQYF.

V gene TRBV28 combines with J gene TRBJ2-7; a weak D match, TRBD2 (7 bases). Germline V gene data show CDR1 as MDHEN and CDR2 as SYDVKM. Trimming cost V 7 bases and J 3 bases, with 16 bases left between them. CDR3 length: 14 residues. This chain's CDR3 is CASKRGGGVYEQYF. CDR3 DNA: TGTGCCAGCAAAAGAGGAGGGGGGGTCTACGAGCAGTACTTC.

The CDR3 nucleotides read TGCGCCAGCAGCCAAGATACAGGGGGGACAGAGACCCAGTACTTC. Translation gives CASSQDTGGTETQYF. V usage is TRBV4-3 and J usage is TRBJ2-5; 8 bases line up with TRBD1. The germline gives CDR1 LGHNA, CDR2 YSLEER. This CDR3 has 15 residues. Germline trimming cut 0 bases from V and 4 bases from J; bases unmatched to any gene: 4.

The CDR3 region has the DNA TGTGCCAGCAGCTTGGAAGAGGGATACACTGAAGCTTTCTTT. It specifies CASSLEEGYTEAFF. This chain connects TRBV5-6 to TRBJ1-1; D is unresolved. Germline CDR1 SGHDT, CDR2 YYEEEE. The V end was cut by 0 bases, the J end by 3 bases, with 9 bases between. The CDR3 runs 14 residues. Filled out from reference TRBV5-6 and TRBJ1-1, the complete variable domain reads DAGVTQSPTHLIKTRGQQVTLRCSPKSGHDTVSWYQQALGQGPQFIFQYYEEEERQRGNFPDRFSGHQFPNYSSELNVNALLLGDSALYLCASSLEEGYTEAFFGQGTRLTVV.

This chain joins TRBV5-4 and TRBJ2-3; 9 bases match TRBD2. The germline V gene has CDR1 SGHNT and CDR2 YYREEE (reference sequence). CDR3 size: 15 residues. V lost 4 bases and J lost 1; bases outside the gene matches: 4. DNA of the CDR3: TGTGCCAGCAGCCTTAGCGGGAGCGGCACAGATACGCAGTATTTT. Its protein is CASSLSGSGTDTQYF.